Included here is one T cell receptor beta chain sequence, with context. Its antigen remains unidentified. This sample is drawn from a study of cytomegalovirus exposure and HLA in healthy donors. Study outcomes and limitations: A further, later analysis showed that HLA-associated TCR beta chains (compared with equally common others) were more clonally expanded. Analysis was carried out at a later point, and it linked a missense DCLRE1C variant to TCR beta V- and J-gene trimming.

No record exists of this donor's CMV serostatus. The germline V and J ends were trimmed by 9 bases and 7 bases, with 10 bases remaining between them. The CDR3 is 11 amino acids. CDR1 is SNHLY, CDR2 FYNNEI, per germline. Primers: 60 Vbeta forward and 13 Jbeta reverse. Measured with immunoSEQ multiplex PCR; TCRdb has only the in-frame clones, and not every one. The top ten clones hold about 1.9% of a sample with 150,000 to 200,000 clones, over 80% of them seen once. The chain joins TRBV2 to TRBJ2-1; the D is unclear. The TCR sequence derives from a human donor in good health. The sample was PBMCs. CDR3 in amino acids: CARQIGNEQFF. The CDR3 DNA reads TGTGCCAGACAGATTGGGAATGAGCAGTTCTTC.